This T cell receptor beta chain is drawn from a study of cytomegalovirus exposure and HLA in healthy donors. CDR3 length: 15 amino acids. The germline gives CDR1 MNHEY, CDR2 SVGAGI. Germline trimming cut 4 bases from V and 2 bases from J; bases unmatched to any gene: 4. Researchers ran the PCR with 60 Vbeta and 13 Jbeta primers. The data were produced by immunoSEQ multiplex PCR, yet TCRdb's version contains in-frame clones alone and is incomplete. In total, the table holds tens of thousands of clones. Overall study findings and caveats: Through in vitro validation, a few CMV-associated chains were shown to be specific for CMV antigens. Sequencing depth across donors, presence/absence analyses assumed, was roughly uniform.

As concerns this clone: Its specificity is unknown.

The sequence was collected from a female donor in good health and CMV-seronegative. This chain uses TRBV6-5 with TRBJ1-1, with 10 bases lining up with TRBD1. The sample consisted of PBMCs. The CDR3 DNA reads as TGTGCCAGCAGTTCCCCGACAGGGGGCAACACTGAAGCTTTCTTT. Amino acids: CASSSPTGGNTEAFF.